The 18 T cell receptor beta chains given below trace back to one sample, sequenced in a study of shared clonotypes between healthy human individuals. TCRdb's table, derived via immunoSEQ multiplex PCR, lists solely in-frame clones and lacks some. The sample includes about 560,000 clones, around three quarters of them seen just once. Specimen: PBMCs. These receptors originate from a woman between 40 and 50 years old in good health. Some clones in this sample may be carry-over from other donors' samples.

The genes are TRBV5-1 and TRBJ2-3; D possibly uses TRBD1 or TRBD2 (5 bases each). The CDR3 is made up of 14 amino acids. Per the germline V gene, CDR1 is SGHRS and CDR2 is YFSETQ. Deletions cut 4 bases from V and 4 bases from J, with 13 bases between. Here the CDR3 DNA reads TGCGCCAGCAGCCCGGGGACCCAACCAGATACGCAGTATTTT. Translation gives CASSPGTQPDTQYF.

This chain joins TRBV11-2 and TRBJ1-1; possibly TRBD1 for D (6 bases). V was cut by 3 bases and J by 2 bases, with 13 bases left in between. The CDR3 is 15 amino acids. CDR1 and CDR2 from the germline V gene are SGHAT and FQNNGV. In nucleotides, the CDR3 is TGTGCCAGCAGCTTTGGGGGCCTCGGAAACACTGAAGCTTTCTTT. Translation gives CASSFGGLGNTEAFF.

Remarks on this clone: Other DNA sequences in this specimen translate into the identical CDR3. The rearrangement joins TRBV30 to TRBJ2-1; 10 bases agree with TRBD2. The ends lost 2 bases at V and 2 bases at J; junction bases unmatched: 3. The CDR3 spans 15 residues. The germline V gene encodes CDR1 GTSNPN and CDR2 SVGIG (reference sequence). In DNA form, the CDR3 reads TGTGCCTGGAGTCGACTAGCGGGTACCTACAATGAGCAGTTCTTC. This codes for CAWSRLAGTYNEQFF.

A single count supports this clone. Here the CDR3 reads CASSEGGGGYDEQFF. Written as DNA, the CDR3 is TGTGCCAGCAGTGAGGGAGGGGGAGGATACGATGAGCAGTTCTTC. This rearrangement joins TRBV6-4 to TRBJ2-1, with a possible D match to TRBD2 (7 bases). This CDR3 contains 15 residues. Germline CDR1 is MRHNA and CDR2 is SNTAGT. The ends were cut back, 3 bases at V and 8 bases at J, with 17 bases in the middle.

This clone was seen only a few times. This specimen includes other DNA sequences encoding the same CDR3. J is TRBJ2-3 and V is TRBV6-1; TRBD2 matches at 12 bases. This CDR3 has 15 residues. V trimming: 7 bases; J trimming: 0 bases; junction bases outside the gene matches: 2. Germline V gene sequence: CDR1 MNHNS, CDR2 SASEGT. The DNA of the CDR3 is TGTGCCAGCACTCTAGCGGGGGGGAGCACAGATACGCAGTATTTT. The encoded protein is CASTLAGGSTDTQYF.

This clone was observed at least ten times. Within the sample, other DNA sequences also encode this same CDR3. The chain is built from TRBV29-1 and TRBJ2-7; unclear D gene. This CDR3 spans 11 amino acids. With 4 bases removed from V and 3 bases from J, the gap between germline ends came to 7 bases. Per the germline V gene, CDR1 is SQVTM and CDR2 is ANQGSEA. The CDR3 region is CSVGTRYEQYF. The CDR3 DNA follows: TGCAGCGTTGGGACCCGCTACGAGCAGTACTTC.

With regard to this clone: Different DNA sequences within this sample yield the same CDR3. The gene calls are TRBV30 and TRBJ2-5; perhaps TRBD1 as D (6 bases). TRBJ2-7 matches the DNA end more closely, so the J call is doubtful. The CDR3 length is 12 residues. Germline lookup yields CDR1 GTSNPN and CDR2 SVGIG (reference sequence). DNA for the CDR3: TGTGCCTGGAGCCAACAGGGCTACGAGCAGTACTTC. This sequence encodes CAWSQQGYEQYF.

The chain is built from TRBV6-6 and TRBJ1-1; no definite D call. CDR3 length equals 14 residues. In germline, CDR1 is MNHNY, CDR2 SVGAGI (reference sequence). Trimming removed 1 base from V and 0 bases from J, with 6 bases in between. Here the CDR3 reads CASSYLPMNTEAFF. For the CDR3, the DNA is TGTGCCAGCAGTTACTTGCCCATGAACACTGAAGCTTTCTTT.

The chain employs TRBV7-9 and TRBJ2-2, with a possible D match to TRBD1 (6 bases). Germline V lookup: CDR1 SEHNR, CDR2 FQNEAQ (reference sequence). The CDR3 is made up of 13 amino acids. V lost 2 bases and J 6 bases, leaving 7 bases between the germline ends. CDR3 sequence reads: CASSLSGAGELFF. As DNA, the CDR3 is TGTGCCAGCAGCTTATCAGGGGCCGGGGAGCTGTTTTTT.

The CDR3 loop is CASSQGAYGYTF. The CDR3 DNA reads as TGTGCCAGCAGCCAGGGGGCCTATGGCTACACCTTC. The V call is TRBV7-8, the J call TRBJ1-2, with 8 bases fitting TRBD1. Germline loops: CDR1 SGHVS, CDR2 FQNEAQ. The V gene end was trimmed by 5 bases and the J gene end by 4 bases; junction bases not matched to a gene: 0. The CDR3 has 12 amino acids.

CDR3 coding DNA: TGTGCCAGCAGTTCCTACAGGAACACTGAAGCTTTCTTT. Its protein is CASSSYRNTEAFF. V gene TRBV27 combines with J gene TRBJ1-1; D remains ambiguous. With 4 bases removed from V and 1 base from J, the gap between germline ends came to 7 bases. This CDR3 has 13 amino acids. Looked up from germline, CDR1 is MNHEY and CDR2 is SMNVEV (reference sequence).

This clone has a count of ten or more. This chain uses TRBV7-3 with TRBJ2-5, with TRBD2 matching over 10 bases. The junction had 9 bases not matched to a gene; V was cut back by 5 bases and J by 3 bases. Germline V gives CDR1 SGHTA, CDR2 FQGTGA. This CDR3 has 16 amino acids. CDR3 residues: CASSHRVSGREETQYF. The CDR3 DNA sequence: TGTGCCAGCAGCCACCGGGTCAGCGGGAGGGAAGAGACCCAGTACTTC.

The CDR3 here is CASSVRATQDGAKNIQYF. CDR3 DNA sequence: TGTGCCAGCAGTGTGAGAGCCACCCAAGACGGGGCCAAAAACATTCAGTACTTC. The rearrangement links TRBV6-1 to TRBJ2-4; D is unclear. CDR1 is MNHNS, CDR2 SASEGT, per germline. CDR3 length equals 18 residues. V lost 4 bases, J lost 1 base, and 20 bases lay in between.

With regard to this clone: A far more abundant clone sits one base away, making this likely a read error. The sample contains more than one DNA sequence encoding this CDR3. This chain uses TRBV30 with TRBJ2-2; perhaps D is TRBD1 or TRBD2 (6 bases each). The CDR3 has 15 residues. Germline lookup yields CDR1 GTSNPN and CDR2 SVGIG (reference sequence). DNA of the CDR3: TGTGCATGGAGGAGTGCAGGGGAGGATACCGGGGAGCTGTTTTTT. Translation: CAWRSAGEDTGELFF.

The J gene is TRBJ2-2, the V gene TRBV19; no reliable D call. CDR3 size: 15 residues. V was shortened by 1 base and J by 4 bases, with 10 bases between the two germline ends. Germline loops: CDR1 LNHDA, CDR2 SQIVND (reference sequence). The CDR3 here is CASSIAVLSTGELFF. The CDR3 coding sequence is TGTGCCAGTAGTATAGCGGTACTATCCACCGGGGAGCTGTTTTTT.

The CDR3 DNA follows: TGCAGCGTCCGAATGACAGGGAGGGGCACAGATACGCAGTATTTT. It is translated as CSVRMTGRGTDTQYF. The chain is built from TRBV29-1 and TRBJ2-3; D tentatively reads TRBD1 or TRBD2 (7 bases each). This CDR3 is 15 amino acids long. Trimming cost V 6 bases and J 1 base, with 17 bases left between them. Germline loops: CDR1 SQVTM, CDR2 ANQGSEA.

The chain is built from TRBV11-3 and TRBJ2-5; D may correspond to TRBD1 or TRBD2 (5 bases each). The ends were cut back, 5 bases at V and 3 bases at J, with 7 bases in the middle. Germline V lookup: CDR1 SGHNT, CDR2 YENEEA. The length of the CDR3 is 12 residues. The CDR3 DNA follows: TGTGCCAGCAGCAGAGGGGAAGAGACCCAGTACTTC. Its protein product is CASSRGEETQYF.

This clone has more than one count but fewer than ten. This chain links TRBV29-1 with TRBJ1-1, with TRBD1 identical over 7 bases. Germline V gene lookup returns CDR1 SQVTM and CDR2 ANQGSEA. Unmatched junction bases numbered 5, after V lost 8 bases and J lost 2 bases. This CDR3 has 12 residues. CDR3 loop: CSTGQANTEAFF. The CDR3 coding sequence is TGCAGCACAGGACAGGCCAACACTGAAGCTTTCTTT. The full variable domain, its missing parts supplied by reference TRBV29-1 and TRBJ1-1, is SAVISQKPSRDICQRGTSLTIQCQVDSQVTMMFWYRQQPGQSLTLIATANQGSEATYESGFVIDKFPISRPNLTFSTLTVSNMSPEDSSIYLCSTGQANTEAFFGQGTRLTVV.